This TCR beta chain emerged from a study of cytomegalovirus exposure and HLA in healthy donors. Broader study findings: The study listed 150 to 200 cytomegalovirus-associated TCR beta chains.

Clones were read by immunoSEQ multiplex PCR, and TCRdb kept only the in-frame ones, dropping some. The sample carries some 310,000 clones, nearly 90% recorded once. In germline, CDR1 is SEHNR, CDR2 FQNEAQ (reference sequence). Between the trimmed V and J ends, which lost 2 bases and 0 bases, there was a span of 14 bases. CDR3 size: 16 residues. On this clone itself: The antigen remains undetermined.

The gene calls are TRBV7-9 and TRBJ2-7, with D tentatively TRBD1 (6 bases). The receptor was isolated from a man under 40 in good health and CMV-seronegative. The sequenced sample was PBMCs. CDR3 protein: CASSLNPRDNSYEQYF. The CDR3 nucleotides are TGTGCCAGCAGCTTAAACCCCCGGGACAACTCCTACGAGCAGTACTTC.